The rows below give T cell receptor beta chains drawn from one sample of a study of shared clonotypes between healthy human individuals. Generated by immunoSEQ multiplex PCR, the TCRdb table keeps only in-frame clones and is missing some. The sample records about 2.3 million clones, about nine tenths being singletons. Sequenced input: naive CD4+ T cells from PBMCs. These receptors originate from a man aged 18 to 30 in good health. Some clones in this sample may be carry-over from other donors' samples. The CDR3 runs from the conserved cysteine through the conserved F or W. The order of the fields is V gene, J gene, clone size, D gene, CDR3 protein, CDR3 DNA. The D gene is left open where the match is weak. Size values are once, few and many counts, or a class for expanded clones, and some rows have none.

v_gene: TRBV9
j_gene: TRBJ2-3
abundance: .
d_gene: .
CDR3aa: CASSDKAGTDTQYF
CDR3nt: TGTGCCAGCAGCGACAAGGCCGGCACAGATACGCAGTATTTT

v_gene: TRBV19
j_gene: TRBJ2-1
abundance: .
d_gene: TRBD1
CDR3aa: CASRRQGASNEQFF
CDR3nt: TGTGCCAGTAGGCGACAGGGGGCTTCGAATGAGCAGTTCTTC

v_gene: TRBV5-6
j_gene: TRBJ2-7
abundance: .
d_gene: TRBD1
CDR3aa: CASSLWQGVNYEQYF
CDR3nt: TGTGCCAGCAGCTTGTGGCAGGGGGTTAACTACGAGCAGTACTTC

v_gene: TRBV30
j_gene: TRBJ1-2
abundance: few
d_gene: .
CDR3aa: CAWSGVRGTGYTF
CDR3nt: TGTGCCTGGAGTGGGGTGAGGGGGACAGGCTACACCTTC

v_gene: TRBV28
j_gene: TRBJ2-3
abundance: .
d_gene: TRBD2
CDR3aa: CASSLGTSGLTDTQYF
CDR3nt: TGTGCCAGCAGTTTGGGGACTAGCGGGCTCACAGATACGCAGTATTTT

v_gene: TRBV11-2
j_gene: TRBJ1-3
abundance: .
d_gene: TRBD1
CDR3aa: CASSYWDRGHGNTIYF
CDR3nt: TGTGCCAGCAGTTACTGGGACAGGGGGCATGGAAACACCATATATTTT

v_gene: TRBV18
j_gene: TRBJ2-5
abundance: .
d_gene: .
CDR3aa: CASSPAGNGETQYF
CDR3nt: TGTGCCAGCTCACCAGCGGGGAACGGCGAGACCCAGTACTTC

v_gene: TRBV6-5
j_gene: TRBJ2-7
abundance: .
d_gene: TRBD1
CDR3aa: CASSDPGQSYEQYF
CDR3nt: TGTGCCAGCAGTGACCCGGGACAGTCCTACGAGCAGTACTTC

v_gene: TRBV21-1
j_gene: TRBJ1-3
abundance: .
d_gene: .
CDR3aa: CASSYGSWAARDTIYF
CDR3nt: TGTGCCAGCAGCTATGGGTCCTGGGCAGCGCGAGACACCATATATTTT

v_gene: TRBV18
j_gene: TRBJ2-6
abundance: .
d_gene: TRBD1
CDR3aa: CASSPMGTVASGANVLTF
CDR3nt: TGTGCCAGCTCACCAATGGGGACAGTGGCCTCTGGGGCCAACGTCCTGACTTTC